The entry below describes one TCR beta chain. The data derive from a study of cytomegalovirus exposure and HLA in healthy donors. CDR1 and CDR2 from the germline V gene are SGHNT and YYREEE (reference sequence). Deletions cut 2 bases from V and 4 bases from J, with 6 bases between. The CDR3 spans 13 residues. With 60 Vbeta and 13 Jbeta primers, the PCR was carried out. The repertoire was sequenced with immunoSEQ multiplex PCR; TCRdb's copy has only in-frame clones and lacks some. The table shows 100,000 to 150,000 clones, with over 9.5% occurring only once. The clonotype originates from a young woman in good health and CMV-seropositive. Sequences were obtained from PBMCs. This chain uses TRBV5-4 with TRBJ1-4; no clear D. In nucleotides, the CDR3 is TGTGCCAGCAGCTTCGAGGGTAATGAAAAACTGTTTTTT. This sequence encodes CASSFEGNEKLFF.